These T cell receptor beta chains were read from a single sample in a study of radiotherapy plus CTLA-4 blockade in lung cancer. Libraries were prepared by immunoSEQ multiplex PCR; TCRdb keeps only in-frame clonotypes and omits some of them. The sample has some 100,000 clones, around 75% seen once. Here the sequenced sample was peripheral blood, taken from a patient treated with radiotherapy plus ipilimumab. The receptors derive from a human donor with non-small cell lung cancer who had a partial response to radiotherapy plus ipilimumab. Both conserved end residues are part of each CDR3. The D gene is left open where the match is weak. A row's size may be missing; if present it is once, few, many or a size class.

j_gene,d_gene,abundance,len,v_gene,CDR3aa,CDR3nt
TRBJ2-4,TRBD1,-,16,TRBV5-1,CASSANPGQGVNIQYF,TGCGCCAGCAGCGCTAACCCGGGACAGGGAGTGAACATTCAGTACTTC
TRBJ1-5,-,-,13,TRBV28,CASSFYSNQPQHF,TGTGCCAGCAGTTTTTATAGCAATCAGCCCCAGCATTTT
TRBJ2-3,TRBD2,-,14,TRBV5-4,CASSLVGGADTQYF,TGTGCCAGCAGCTTGGTGGGGGGGGCAGATACGCAGTATTTT
TRBJ2-7,-,-,14,TRBV2,CASSGEAVPYEQYF,TGTGCCAGCAGTGGGGAAGCGGTTCCCTACGAGCAGTACTTC
TRBJ2-1,TRBD2,-,15,TRBV7-8,CASSLASGSDNEQFF,TGTGCCAGCAGCTTAGCTAGCGGGTCTGACAATGAGCAGTTCTTC
TRBJ1-6,TRBD1,-,17,TRBV5-4,CASSFKQGDSYNSPLHF,TGTGCCAGCAGCTTCAAACAGGGGGACTCCTATAATTCACCCCTCCACTTT
TRBJ1-6,-,-,13,TRBV4-3,CASAQDQISPLHF,TGCGCCAGCGCACAGGATCAGATTTCACCCCTCCACTTT
TRBJ2-1,TRBD2,few,20,TRBV5-1,CASSLALPGTSGRARGEQFF,TGCGCCAGCAGCTTGGCCCTACCCGGGACTAGCGGGAGGGCCCGTGGTGAGCAGTTCTTC
TRBJ2-7,TRBD1,-,14,TRBV6-5,CASSLGQGAYEQYF,TGTGCCAGCAGTTTGGGACAGGGGGCCTACGAGCAGTACTTC
TRBJ2-3,-,-,12,TRBV18,CASSPAPPTQYF,TGTGCCAGCTCACCTGCGCCCCCTACGCAGTATTTT
TRBJ1-1,-,-,17,TRBV14,CASSQDLRVGLNTEAFF,TGTGCCAGCAGCCAAGATCTGAGGGTGGGTTTGAACACTGAAGCTTTCTTT
TRBJ2-5,TRBD1,-,17,TRBV7-9,CASIPGTWTGSRQTQYF,TGTGCCAGCATCCCTGGGACCTGGACAGGGTCTCGTCAGACCCAGTACTTC
TRBJ2-5,-,once,13,TRBV19,CASSSTAQETQYF,TGTGCCAGTAGTTCAACTGCCCAAGAGACCCAGTACTTC
TRBJ2-2,-,once,16,TRBV7-8,CASSLAVQGEAGELFF,TGTGCCAGCAGCTTAGCGGTGCAGGGTGAGGCCGGGGAGCTGTTTTTT
TRBJ2-1,TRBD2,-,12,TRBV19,CASTLGGNEQFF,TGTGCCAGTACTCTCGGGGGGAACGAGCAGTTCTTC
TRBJ1-2,-,few,18,TRBV4-1,CASSQDRRSGFETRGYTF,TGCGCCAGCAGCCAAGACCGCAGATCGGGATTCGAGACCAGGGGCTACACCTTC
TRBJ2-5,TRBD2,-,18,TRBV7-2,CASSLVGLASGVGETQYF,TGTGCCAGCAGCTTAGTGGGGCTGGCTAGCGGAGTAGGAGAGACCCAGTACTTC
TRBJ1-2,-,-,12,TRBV18,CASSPSGFGYTF,TGTGCCAGCTCACCATCCGGGTTTGGCTACACCTTC
TRBJ2-5,TRBD1,once,15,TRBV4-3,CASSLDGQGRETQYF,TGCGCCAGCAGCCTAGACGGACAGGGCCGAGAGACCCAGTACTTC
TRBJ1-4,TRBD1,few,13,TRBV28,CASSSGQGFNLFF,TGTGCCAGCAGTTCCGGACAGGGCTTCAACCTGTTTTTT
TRBJ2-2,-,-,14,TRBV6-1,CASSKRANTGELFF,TGTGCCAGCAGTAAGCGGGCGAACACCGGGGAGCTGTTTTTT
TRBJ1-5,TRBD1,few,17,TRBV28,CASSLLGTGQRNQPQHF,TGTGCCAGCAGCCTGCTAGGGACGGGACAGCGCAATCAGCCCCAGCATTTT
TRBJ1-2,-,-,16,TRBV11-3,CASSPSGDRVNYGYTF,TGTGCCAGCAGCCCTAGCGGTGACAGAGTTAACTATGGCTACACCTTC
TRBJ2-2,-,few,15,TRBV5-1,CASSSQGLGTGELFF,TGCGCCAGCAGCAGCCAGGGACTGGGCACCGGGGAGCTGTTTTTT
TRBJ2-1,TRBD2,once,16,TRBV18,CASSQGLAASYNEQFF,TGTGCCAGCTCACAGGGACTAGCCGCCAGTTACAATGAGCAGTTCTTC
TRBJ2-1,-,-,15,TRBV7-6,CASSPEVSFYNEQFF,TGTGCCAGCAGCCCGGAGGTTAGCTTCTACAATGAGCAGTTCTTC
TRBJ2-5,-,-,17,TRBV11-2,CASSLDIAGINQETQYF,TGTGCCAGCAGCTTAGATATCGCAGGGATAAACCAAGAGACCCAGTACTTC
TRBJ2-1,-,-,13,TRBV7-2,CASSPDFYNEQFF,TGTGCCAGCAGCCCGGACTTCTACAATGAGCAGTTCTTC
TRBJ1-2,TRBD1,few,15,TRBV27,CASSYEGAPGYGYTF,TGTGCCAGCAGTTATGAGGGGGCTCCGGGTTATGGCTACACCTTC
TRBJ1-6,TRBD1,-,14,TRBV2,CASSRTGGESPLHF,TGTGCCAGCAGTCGGACAGGGGGGGAATCACCCCTCCACTTT
TRBJ1-4,-,-,14,TRBV5-1,CASSFGGYNEKLFF,TGCGCCAGCAGCTTCGGGGGATATAATGAAAAACTGTTTTTT
TRBJ1-3,TRBD1,-,15,TRBV27,CASTRTGDFGNTIYF,TGTGCCAGCACAAGGACAGGGGATTTTGGAAACACCATATATTTT
TRBJ2-1,TRBD2,-,17,TRBV25-1,CASSGPGDYRFKNEQFF,TGTGCCAGCAGTGGTCCCGGGGACTACCGATTTAAGAATGAGCAGTTCTTC
TRBJ2-2,TRBD1,-,16,TRBV5-6,CASSSYRQGLSGELFF,TGTGCCAGCAGCTCCTACCGACAGGGTTTGAGCGGGGAGCTGTTTTTT
TRBJ2-1,TRBD2,-,14,TRBV5-6,CASSPGLAGDEQFF,TGTGCCAGCAGCCCGGGACTAGCGGGCGATGAGCAGTTCTTC
TRBJ1-2,TRBD1,-,13,TRBV9,CASSVVTGVGYTF,TGTGCCAGCAGCGTAGTGACAGGGGTCGGCTACACCTTC
TRBJ2-2,-,-,14,TRBV18,CASSPTANTGELFF,TGTGCCAGCTCACCAACAGCTAACACCGGGGAGCTGTTTTTT
TRBJ2-2,-,few,11,TRBV4-1,CASSQGQELFF,TGCGCCAGCAGCCAAGGACAGGAACTGTTTTTT
TRBJ1-3,-,-,17,TRBV28,CASSFRWGGLSGNTIYF,TGTGCCAGCAGTTTTCGATGGGGGGGACTCTCTGGAAACACCATATATTTT
TRBJ2-2,-,few,14,TRBV4-1,CASTPTGNTGELFF,TGCGCCAGCACCCCGACAGGGAACACCGGGGAGCTGTTTTTT
TRBJ2-3,-,-,13,TRBV6-5,CASSYTEGHGQYF,TGTGCCAGCAGTTACACCGAGGGCCATGGGCAGTATTTT
TRBJ1-2,-,-,14,TRBV10-1,CASSESTATYGYTF,TGCGCCAGCAGTGAGTCGACAGCTACCTATGGCTACACCTTC
TRBJ1-2,TRBD1,-,16,TRBV6-5,CASSYSRQGAGSGYTF,TGTGCCAGCAGTTACTCCCGGCAGGGGGCGGGTAGTGGCTACACCTTC
TRBJ1-1,TRBD1,-,16,TRBV19,CASSITRQGEDTEAFF,TGTGCCAGTAGTATAACAAGACAGGGGGAGGACACTGAAGCTTTCTTT
TRBJ2-1,TRBD1,-,16,TRBV4-1,CASSPDGTGVYNEQFF,TGCGCCAGCAGCCCCGACGGGACAGGGGTCTACAATGAGCAGTTCTTC
TRBJ1-1,TRBD1,-,15,TRBV4-1,CASSRLGQGDSEAFF,TGCGCCAGCAGCCGCCTTGGGCAGGGGGACTCTGAAGCTTTCTTT
TRBJ1-2,TRBD1,-,13,TRBV11-2,CASSLNDRGGYTF,TGTGCCAGCAGCTTGAACGACAGGGGTGGCTACACCTTC
TRBJ2-1,-,-,17,TRBV29-1,CSVSPLGPEYSYNEQFF,TGCAGCGTATCCCCCCTCGGTCCGGAGTACTCCTACAATGAGCAGTTCTTC
TRBJ1-5,TRBD1,-,15,TRBV7-2,CASSLAGQGNQPQHF,TGTGCCAGCAGCTTAGCAGGACAGGGCAATCAGCCCCAGCATTTT
TRBJ2-1,-,-,14,TRBV27,CASYRLGEPNEQFF,TGTGCCAGCTACCGACTAGGAGAGCCAAATGAGCAGTTCTTC